Below, 3 T cell receptor beta chains from the same sample are listed, as sequenced in a study of T cell responses to AZD1222 COVID-19 vaccine. Sequencing was performed with immunoSEQ multiplex PCR; in TCRdb, only in-frame clones are kept and a portion is missing. The repertoire consists of 65,000 to 75,000 clones, with approximately 85% occurring once and the leading ten covering about 5.8%. The sample was peripheral blood, taken on day 0 of AZD1222 vaccination. The receptors shown here come from an adult in good health.

The genes are TRBV6-5 and TRBJ1-1; D is perhaps TRBD1 (6 bases). Germline V gene sequence: CDR1 MNHEY, CDR2 SVGAGI. Trimming cost V 8 bases and J 3 bases, with 7 bases left between them. This CDR3 is 11 amino acids long. CDR3 in DNA: TGTGCCAGCGAGGGGGACACTGAAGCTTTCTTT. It translates to CASEGDTEAFF.

V gene TRBV3-1 (or the pseudogene TRBV3-2) combines with J gene TRBJ2-1; TRBD2 matches at 7 bases. The V gene's germline CDR1 is LGHDT and CDR2 YNNKEL (reference sequence). The junction had 10 bases not matched to a gene; V was cut back by 0 bases and J by 5 bases. This CDR3 is 17 amino acids long. As DNA, the CDR3 is TGTGCCAGCAGCCAAGATTTTGGGACTATTTTTGACAATGAGCAGTTCTTC. Residues: CASSQDFGTIFDNEQFF.

Concerning this clone: The junction and the germline gene differ at one end; a read error may be behind it. V usage is TRBV7-7 and J usage is TRBJ2-6; D uncertain. This CDR3 region has 18 residues. The V gene's germline CDR1 is SSHAT and CDR2 FNYEAQ (reference sequence). As DNA, the CDR3 is TGTGCTAGCAGTTCCCCCCCCAGACGTAGCTCTGGGGCCAACGTCCTGACTTTC. Translation: CASSSPPRRSSGANVLTF.